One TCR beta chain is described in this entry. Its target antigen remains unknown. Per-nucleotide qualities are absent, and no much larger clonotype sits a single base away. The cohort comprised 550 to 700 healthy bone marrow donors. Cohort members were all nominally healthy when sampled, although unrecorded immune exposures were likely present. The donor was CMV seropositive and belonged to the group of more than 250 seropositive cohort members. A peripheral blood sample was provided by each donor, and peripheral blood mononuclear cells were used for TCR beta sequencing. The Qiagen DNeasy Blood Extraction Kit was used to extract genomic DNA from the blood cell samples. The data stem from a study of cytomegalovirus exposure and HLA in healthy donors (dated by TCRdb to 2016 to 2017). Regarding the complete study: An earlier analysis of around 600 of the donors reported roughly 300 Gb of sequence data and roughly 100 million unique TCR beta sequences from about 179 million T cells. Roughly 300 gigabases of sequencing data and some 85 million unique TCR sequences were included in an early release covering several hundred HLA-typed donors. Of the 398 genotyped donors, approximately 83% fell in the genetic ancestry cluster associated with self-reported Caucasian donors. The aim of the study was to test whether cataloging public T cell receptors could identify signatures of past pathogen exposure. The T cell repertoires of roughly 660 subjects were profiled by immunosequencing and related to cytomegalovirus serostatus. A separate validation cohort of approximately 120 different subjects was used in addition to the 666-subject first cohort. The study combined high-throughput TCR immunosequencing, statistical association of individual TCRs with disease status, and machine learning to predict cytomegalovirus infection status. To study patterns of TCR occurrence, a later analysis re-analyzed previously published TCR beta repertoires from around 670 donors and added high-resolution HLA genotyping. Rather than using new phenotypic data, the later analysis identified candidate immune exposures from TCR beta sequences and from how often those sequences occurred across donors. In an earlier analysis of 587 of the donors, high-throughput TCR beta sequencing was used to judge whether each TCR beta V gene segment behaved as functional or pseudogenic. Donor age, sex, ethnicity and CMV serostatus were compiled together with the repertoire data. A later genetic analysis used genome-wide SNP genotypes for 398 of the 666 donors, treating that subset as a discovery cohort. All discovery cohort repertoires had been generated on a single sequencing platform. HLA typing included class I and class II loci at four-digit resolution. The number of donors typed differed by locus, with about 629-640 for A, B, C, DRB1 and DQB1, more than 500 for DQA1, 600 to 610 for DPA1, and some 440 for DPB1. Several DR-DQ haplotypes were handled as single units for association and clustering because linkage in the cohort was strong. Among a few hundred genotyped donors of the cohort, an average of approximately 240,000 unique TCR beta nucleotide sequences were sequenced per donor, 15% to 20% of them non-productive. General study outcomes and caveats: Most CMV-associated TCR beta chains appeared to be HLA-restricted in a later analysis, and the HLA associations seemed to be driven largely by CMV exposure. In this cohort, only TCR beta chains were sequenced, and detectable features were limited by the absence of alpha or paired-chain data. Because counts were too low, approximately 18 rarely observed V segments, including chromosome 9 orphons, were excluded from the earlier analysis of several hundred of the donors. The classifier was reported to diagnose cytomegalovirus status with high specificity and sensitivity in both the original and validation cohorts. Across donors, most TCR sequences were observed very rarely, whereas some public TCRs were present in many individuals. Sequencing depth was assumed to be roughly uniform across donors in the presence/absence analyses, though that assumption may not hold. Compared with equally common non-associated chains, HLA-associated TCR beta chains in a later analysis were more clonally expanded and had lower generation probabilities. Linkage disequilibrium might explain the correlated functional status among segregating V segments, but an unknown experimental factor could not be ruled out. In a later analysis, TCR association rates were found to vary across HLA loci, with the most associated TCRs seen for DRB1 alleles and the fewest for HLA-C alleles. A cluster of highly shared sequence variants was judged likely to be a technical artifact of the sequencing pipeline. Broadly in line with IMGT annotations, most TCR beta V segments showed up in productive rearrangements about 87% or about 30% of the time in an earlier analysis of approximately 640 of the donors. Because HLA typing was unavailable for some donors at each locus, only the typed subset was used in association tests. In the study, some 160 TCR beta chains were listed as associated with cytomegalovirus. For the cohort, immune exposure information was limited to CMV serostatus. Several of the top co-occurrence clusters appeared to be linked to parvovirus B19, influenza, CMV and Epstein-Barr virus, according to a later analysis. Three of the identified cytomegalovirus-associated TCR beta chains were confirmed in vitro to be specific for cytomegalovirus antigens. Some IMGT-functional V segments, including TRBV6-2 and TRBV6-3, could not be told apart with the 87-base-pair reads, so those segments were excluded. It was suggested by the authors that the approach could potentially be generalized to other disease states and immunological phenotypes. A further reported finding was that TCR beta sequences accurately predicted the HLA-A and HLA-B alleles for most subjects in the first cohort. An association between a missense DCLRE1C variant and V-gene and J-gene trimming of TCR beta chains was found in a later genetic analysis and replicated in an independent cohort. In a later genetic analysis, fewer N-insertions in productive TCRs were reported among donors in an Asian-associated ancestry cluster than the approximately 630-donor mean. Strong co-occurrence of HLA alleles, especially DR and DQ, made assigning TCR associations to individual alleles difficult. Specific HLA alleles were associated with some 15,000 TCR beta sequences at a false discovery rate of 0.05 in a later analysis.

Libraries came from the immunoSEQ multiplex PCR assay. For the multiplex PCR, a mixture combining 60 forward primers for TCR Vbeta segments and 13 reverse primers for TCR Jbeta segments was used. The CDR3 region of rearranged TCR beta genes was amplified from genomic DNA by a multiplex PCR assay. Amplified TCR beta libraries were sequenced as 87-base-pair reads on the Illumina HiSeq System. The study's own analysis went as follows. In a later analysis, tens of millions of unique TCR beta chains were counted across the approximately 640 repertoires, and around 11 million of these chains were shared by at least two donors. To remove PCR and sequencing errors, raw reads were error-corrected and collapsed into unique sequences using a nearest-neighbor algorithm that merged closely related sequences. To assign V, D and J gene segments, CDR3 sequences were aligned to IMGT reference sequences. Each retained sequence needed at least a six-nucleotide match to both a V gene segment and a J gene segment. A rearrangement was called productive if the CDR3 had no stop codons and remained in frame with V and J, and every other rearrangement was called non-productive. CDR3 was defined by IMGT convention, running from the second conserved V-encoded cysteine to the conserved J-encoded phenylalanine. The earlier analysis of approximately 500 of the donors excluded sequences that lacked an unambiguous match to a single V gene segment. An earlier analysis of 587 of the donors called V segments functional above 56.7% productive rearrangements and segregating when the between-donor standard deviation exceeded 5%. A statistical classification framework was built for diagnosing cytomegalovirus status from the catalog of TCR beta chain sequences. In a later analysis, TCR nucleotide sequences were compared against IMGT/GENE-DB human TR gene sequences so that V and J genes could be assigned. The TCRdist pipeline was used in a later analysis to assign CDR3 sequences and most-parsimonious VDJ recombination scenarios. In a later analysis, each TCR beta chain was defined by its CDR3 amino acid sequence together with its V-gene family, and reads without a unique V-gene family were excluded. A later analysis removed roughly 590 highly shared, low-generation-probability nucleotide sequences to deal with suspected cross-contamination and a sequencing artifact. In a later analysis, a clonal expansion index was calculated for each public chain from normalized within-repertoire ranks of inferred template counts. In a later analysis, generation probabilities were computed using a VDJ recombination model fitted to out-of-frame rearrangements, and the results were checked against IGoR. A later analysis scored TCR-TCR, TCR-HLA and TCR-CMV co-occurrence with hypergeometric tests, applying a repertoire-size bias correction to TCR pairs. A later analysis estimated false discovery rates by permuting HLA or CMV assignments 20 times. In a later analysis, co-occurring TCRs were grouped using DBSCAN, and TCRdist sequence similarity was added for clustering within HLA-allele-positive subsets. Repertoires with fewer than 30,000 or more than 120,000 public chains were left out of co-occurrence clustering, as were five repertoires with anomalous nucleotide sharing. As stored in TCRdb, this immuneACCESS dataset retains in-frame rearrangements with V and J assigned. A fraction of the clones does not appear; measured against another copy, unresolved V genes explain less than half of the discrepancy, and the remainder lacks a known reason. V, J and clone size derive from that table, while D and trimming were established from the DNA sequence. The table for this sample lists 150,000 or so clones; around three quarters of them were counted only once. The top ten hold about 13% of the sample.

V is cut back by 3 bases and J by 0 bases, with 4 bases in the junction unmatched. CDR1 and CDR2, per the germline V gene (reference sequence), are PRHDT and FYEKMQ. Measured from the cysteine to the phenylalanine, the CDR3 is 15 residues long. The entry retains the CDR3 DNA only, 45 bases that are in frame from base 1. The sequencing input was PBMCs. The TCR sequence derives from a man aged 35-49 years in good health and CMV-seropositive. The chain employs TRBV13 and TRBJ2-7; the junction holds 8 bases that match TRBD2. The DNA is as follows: TGTGCCAGCAGCTTCGGGGGGGGGTCCTCCTACGAGCAGTACTTC. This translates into CASSFGGGSSYEQYF. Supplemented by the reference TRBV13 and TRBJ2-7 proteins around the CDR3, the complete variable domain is AAGVIQSPRHLIKEKRETATLKCYPIPRHDTVYWYQQGPGQDPQFLISFYEKMQSDKGSIPDRFSAQQFSDYHSELNMSSLELGDSALYFCASSFGGGSSYEQYFGPGTRLTVT.